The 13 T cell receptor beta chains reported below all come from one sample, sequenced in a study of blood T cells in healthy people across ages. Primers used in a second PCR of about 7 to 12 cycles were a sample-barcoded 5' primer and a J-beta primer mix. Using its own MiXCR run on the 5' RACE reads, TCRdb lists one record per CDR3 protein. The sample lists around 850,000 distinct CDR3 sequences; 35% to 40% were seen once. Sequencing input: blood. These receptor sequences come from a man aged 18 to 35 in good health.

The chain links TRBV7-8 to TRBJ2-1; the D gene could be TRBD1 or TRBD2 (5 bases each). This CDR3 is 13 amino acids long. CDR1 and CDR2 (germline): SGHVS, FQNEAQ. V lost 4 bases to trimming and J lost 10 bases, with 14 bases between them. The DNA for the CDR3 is TGTGCCAGCAGCTCAGAGGGGCCTAGGGAGCAGTTCTTC. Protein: CASSSEGPREQFF. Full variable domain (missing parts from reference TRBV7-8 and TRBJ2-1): GAGVSQSPRYKVAKRGQDVALRCDPISGHVSLFWYQQALGQGPEFLTYFQNEAQLDKSGLPSDRFFAERPEGSVSTLKIQRTQQEDSAVYLCASSSEGPREQFFGPGTRLTVL.

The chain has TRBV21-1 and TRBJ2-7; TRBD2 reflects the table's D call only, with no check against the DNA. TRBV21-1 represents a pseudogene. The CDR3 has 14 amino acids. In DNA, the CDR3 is TGTGCCAGCACCTCCTCCCCGCGGCCCCGCGAGCAGTACTTC. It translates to CASTSSPRPREQYF.

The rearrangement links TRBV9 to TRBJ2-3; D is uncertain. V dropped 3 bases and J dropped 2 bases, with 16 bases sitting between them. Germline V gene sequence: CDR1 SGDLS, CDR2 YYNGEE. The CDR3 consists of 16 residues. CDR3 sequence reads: CASSATGTPHTDTQYF. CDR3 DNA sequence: TGTGCCAGCAGCGCCACGGGCACCCCCCACACAGATACGCAGTATTTT.

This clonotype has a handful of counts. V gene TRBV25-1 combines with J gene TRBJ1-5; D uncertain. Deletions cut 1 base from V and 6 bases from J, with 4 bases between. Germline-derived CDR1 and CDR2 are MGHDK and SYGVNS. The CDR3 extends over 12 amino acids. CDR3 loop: CASSELRQPQHF. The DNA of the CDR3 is TGTGCCAGCAGTGAATTACGTCAGCCCCAGCATTTT.

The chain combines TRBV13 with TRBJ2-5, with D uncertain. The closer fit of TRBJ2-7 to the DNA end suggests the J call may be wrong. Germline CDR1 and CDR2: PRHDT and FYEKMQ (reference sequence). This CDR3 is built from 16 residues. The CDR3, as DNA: TGTGCCAGCAGCTTAAAATCTGGAGAGAATCCCTACGAGCAGTACTTC. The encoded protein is CASSLKSGENPYEQYF.

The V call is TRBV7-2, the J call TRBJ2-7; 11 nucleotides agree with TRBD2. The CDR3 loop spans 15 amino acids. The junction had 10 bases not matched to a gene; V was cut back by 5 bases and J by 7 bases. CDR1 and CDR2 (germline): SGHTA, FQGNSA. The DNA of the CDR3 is TGTGCCAGCAGCCTCCGGACTAGCGGGTGGAATGAGCAGTACTTC. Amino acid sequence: CASSLRTSGWNEQYF.

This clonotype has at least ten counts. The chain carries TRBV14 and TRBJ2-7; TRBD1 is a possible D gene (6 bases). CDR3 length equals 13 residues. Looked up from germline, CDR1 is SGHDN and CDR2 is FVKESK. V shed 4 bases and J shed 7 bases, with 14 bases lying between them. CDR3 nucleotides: TGTGCCAGCAGCCGGTCCGGACAGCAGGAGCAGTACTTC. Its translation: CASSRSGQQEQYF.

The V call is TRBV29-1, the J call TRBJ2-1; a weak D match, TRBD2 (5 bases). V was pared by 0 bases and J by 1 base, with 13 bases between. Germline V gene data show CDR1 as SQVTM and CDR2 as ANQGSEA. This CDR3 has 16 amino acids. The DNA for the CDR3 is TGCAGCGTTGAAGAAGGGAGCGCGAAGTCCTACAATGAGCAGTTCTTC. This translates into CSVEEGSAKSYNEQFF.

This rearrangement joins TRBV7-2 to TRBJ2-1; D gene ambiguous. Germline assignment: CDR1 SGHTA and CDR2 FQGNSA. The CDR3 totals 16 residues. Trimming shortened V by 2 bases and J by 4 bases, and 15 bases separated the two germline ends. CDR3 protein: CASSLRADLSYNEQFF. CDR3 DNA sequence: TGTGCCAGCAGCTTACGGGCGGACCTATCTTACAATGAGCAGTTCTTC.

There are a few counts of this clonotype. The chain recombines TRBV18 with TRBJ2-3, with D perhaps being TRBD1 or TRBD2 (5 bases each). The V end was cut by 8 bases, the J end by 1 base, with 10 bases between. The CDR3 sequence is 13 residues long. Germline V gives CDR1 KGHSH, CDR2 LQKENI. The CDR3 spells CASRGVGTDTQYF. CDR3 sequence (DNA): TGTGCCAGCCGGGGCGTCGGCACAGATACGCAGTATTTT.

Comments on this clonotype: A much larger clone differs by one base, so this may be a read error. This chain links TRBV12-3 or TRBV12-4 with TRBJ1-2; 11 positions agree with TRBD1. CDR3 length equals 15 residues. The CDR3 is CAGSNPGQGESGYTF. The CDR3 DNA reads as TGTGCCGGCAGCAACCCGGGACAGGGGGAAAGTGGCTACACCTTC.

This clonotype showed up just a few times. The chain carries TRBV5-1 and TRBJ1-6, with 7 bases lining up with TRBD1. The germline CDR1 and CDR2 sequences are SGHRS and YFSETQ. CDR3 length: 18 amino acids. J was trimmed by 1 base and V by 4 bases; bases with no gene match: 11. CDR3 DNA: TGCGCCAGCAGCCCCCTATCGACAGGGAATTCCTATAATTCACCCCTCCACTTT. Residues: CASSPLSTGNSYNSPLHF.

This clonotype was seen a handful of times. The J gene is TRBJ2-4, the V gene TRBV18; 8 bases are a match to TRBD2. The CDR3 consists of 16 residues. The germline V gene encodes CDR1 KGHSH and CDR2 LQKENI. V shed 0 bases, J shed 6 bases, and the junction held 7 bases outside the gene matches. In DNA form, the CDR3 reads TGTGCCAGCTCACCACCGGAGGGAGCGGGGGTAAACATTCAGTACTTC. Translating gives CASSPPEGAGVNIQYF.